The present T cell receptor (beta chain) was sequenced within a study of shared clonotypes between healthy human individuals. The CDR3 has 14 amino acids. Germline V lookup: CDR1 SEHNR, CDR2 FQNEAQ (reference sequence). With 1 base clipped from V and 5 bases from J, the junction kept 3 bases outside the gene matches. As concerns this clone: At the DNA level, this CDR3 is encoded by other sequences in the same sample as well.

In the original processing: There were no quality scores in the junction-only immunoSEQ sequences, so filtering differed. Produced via immunoSEQ multiplex PCR; TCRdb's table is partial and in-frame only. V and J calls plus clone size are reproduced from that table; the DNA served to infer D and trimming. This sample carries fewer than 600,000 clones, around 80% of them seen once, and the ten largest clones take 9.5% to 15%. This sequence joins TRBV7-9 and TRBJ2-7, with TRBD2 identical over 9 bases. This clonotype was obtained from a woman between 40 and 55 years old in good health. Some clones in this sample may be carry-over from other donors' samples. The sample was PBMCs. DNA of the CDR3: TGTGCCAGCAGCTTAGGGGGACTAGCCAACGAGCAGTACTTC. Its protein is CASSLGGLANEQYF.